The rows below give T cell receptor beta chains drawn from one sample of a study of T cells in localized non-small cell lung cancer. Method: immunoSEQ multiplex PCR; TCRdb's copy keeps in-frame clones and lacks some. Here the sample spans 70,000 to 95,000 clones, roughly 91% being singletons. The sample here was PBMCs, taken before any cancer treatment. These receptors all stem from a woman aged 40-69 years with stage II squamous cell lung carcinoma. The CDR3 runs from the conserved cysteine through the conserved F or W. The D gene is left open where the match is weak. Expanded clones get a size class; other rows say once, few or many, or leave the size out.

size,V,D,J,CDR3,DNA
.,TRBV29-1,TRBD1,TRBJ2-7,CSVEKGTGMGYEQYF,TGCAGCGTTGAAAAGGGGACAGGGATGGGTTACGAGCAGTACTTC
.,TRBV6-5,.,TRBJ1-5,CASSYTQLNQPQHF,TGTGCCAGCAGTTACACACAACTGAATCAGCCCCAGCATTTT
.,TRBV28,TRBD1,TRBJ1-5,CASGQGSQPQHF,TGTGCCAGCGGACAGGGAAGTCAGCCCCAGCATTTT
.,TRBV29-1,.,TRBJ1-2,CSGKTEDYGYTF,TGCAGCGGTAAGACAGAAGACTATGGCTACACCTTC
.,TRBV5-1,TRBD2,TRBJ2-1,CASSRGTSGLDEQFF,TGCGCCAGCAGCCGGGGGACTAGCGGGCTGGATGAGCAGTTCTTC
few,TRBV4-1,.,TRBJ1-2,CASSQEPQEGFLGYTF,TGCGCCAGCAGCCAAGAACCCCAGGAGGGCTTCTTAGGCTACACCTTC
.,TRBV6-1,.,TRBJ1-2,CASTRTNYGYTF,TGTGCCAGCACAAGGACCAACTATGGCTACACCTTC
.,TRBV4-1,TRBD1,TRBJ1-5,CASSQGGQRNQPQHF,TGCGCCAGCAGCCAAGGGGGACAGCGTAATCAGCCCCAGCATTTT
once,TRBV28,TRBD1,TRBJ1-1,CASSNSGTGVAEAFF,TGTGCCAGCAGTAATTCCGGGACAGGGGTAGCTGAAGCTTTCTTT
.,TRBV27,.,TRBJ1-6,CASCGPYSPLHF,TGTGCCAGCTGTGGCCCCTATTCACCCCTCCACTTT
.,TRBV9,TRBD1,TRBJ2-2,CASSVVGAGGGTGELFF,TGTGCCAGCAGCGTAGTCGGGGCAGGGGGCGGGACCGGGGAGCTGTTTTTT
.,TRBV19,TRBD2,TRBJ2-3,CASSLAGVKDTQYF,TGTGCCAGTAGCCTAGCGGGAGTGAAAGATACGCAGTATTTT
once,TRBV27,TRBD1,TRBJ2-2,CASSSPYRDRGTGELFF,TGTGCCAGCAGTTCCCCTTACCGGGACAGGGGGACCGGGGAGCTGTTTTTT
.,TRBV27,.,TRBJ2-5,CASSSDLRGRETQYF,TGTGCCAGCAGTTCGGACCTCCGTGGTAGGGAGACCCAGTACTTC
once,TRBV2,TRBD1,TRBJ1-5,CASKEDRAQPQHF,TGTGCCAGCAAGGAAGACAGGGCTCAGCCCCAGCATTTT
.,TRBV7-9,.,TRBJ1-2,CASSFDSYGYTF,TGTGCCAGCAGCTTTGACAGTTATGGCTACACCTTC
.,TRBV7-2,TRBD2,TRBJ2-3,CASSVTSGSTDTQYF,TGTGCCAGCAGCGTAACTAGCGGGAGCACAGATACGCAGTATTTT
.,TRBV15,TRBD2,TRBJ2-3,CATRSSGNTDTQYF,TGTGCCACCAGGTCTAGCGGAAACACAGATACGCAGTATTTT
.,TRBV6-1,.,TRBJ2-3,CASSETLSSTDTQYF,TGTGCCAGCAGTGAAACCTTATCTAGCACAGATACGCAGTATTTT
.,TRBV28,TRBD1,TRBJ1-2,CASSSSTGPYGYTF,TGTGCCAGCAGTTCCTCGACAGGGCCCTATGGCTACACCTTC
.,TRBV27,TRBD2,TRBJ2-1,CASSLSTSGGGKQFF,TGTGCCAGCAGTTTATCGACTAGCGGGGGGGGTAAGCAGTTCTTC
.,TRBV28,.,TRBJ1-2,CASYMYGYTF,TGTGCCAGCTATATGTATGGCTACACCTTC